This TCR beta chain was recovered during a study of cytomegalovirus exposure and HLA in healthy donors. Trimming pared 5 bases from V and 3 bases from J, leaving 11 bases between. Germline CDR1 is GTSNPN and CDR2 is SVGIG (reference sequence). The CDR3 is 13 residues long. Study-level findings and limits: Reports indicated that the classifier achieved high specificity and sensitivity in diagnosing cytomegalovirus status. Reportedly, a later analysis found an Asian-associated ancestry cluster had fewer N-insertions than the roughly 700-donor mean.

This clone was seen a few times. The target antigen is unknown. PCR amplification relied on 60 Vbeta primers (plus 13 Jbeta primers). The table came from immunoSEQ multiplex PCR; TCRdb's copy has only in-frame clones and leaves some out. The repertoire holds about 200,000 clones, with approximately 82% as singletons. The chain combines TRBV30 with TRBJ1-5; D is unresolved. The sequenced sample was PBMCs. This TCR was recovered from a man aged 18 to 30 in good health and CMV-seronegative. The DNA for the CDR3 is TGTGCCTGGGATGAGGGTTTCAATCAGCCCCAGCATTTT. Translating gives CAWDEGFNQPQHF.